This TCR beta chain was recovered during a study of blood T cell repertoires in COVID-19. Germline V gene sequence: CDR1 SGHTS, CDR2 YDEGEE. V lost 6 bases, J lost 1 base, and 6 bases stayed unmatched. This CDR3 contains 15 residues. Per the study methods: Scientists estimated how many nucleated cells there were by amplifying reference gene primers. Some clones are missing from TCRdb's copy, which holds only in-frame ones; the method was immunoSEQ multiplex PCR. V and J calls plus clone size are reproduced from that table; the DNA served to infer D and trimming. Here the sample spans some 160,000 clones, around 92% being singletons.

The gene calls are TRBV5-8 and TRBJ2-5, with 10 bases lining up with TRBD1. The sequenced sample consisted of peripheral blood. This clonotype originated in a man between 60 and 70 years old with acute or convalescent COVID-19. This chain's CDR3 is CASIWTGGGQETQYF. The DNA for the CDR3 is TGTGCCAGCATCTGGACAGGGGGGGGCCAAGAGACCCAGTACTTC.